A single T cell receptor (beta chain) is shown here with its context. Per germline, CDR1 MNHNS and CDR2 SASEGT. This CDR3 region has 13 residues. Trimming pared 6 bases from V and 5 bases from J, leaving 13 bases between. The sample comes from a study of blood T cell repertoires in COVID-19. Across the whole study: Acute and convalescent COVID-19 specimens originated in the United States, Italy and Spain.

Per the original data handling: The assay estimated nucleated cells by amplifying reference gene primers. TCRdb's table, derived via immunoSEQ multiplex PCR, lists solely in-frame clones and lacks some. That table is the source of V, J and clone size, and D and trimming were worked out from the DNA. The repertoire has 200,000 to 250,000 clones, 80% to 85% of them found once; the top ten carry approximately 2.5%. The chain recombines TRBV6-1 with TRBJ2-5; tentative D call: TRBD2 (6 bases). Sequencing input: peripheral blood. The receptor comes from a woman aged 60 to 75 with acute or convalescent COVID-19. The chain's CDR3 is CASSWDSAETQYF. In DNA form, the CDR3 reads TGTGCCAGCAGCTGGGACTCAGCGGAGACCCAGTACTTC.